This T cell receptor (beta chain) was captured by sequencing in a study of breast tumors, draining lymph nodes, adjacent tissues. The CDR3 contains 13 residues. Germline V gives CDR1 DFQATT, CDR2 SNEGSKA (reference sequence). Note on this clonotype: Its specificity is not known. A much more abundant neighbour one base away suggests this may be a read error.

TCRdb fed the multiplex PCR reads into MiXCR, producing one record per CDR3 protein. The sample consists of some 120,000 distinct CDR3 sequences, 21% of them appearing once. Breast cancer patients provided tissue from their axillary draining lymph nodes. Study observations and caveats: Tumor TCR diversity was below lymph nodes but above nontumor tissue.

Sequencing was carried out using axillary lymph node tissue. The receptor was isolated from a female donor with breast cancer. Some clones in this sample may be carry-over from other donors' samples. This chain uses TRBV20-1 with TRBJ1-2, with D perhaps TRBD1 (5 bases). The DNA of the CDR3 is TGCAGTGCTGGGGGTGGGGCTAACCATGGCTACACCTTC. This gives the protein CSAGGGANHGYTF.